The next 14 T cell receptor beta chains were all read from a single sample in a study of T-cell reconstitution after alpha-beta-depleted transplantation in children. TCRbeta library construction was performed incorporating unique molecular identifiers. TCRdb used MiXCR to reprocess the PCR reads, holding one entry per CDR3 protein. The sample gives around 580,000 distinct CDR3 sequences, more than 20% of which show up once; 13% to 15% is in the top ten. Sequenced material: PBMCs, mostly from graft donor cells, taken 360 days after TCRalphabeta/CD19-depleted stem cell transplant. These TCRs come from a boy less than two years old who had a stem cell transplant for acute myeloid leukemia, so the T cells may come from the graft donor.

This clonotype has a count of ten or more. The rearrangement uses TRBV12-3 or TRBV12-4 and TRBJ2-1, with 12 bases that match TRBD2. V was clipped by 6 bases and J by 8 bases; unmatched bases: 8. The CDR3 runs 15 residues. The CDR3 sequence is CASSETSGGIDEQFF. CDR3 DNA: TGTGCCAGCAGCGAAACTAGCGGGGGGATCGATGAGCAGTTCTTC.

This clonotype was detected ten times or more. The V and J genes are TRBV10-3 and TRBJ1-2, with D unresolved. Germline-derived CDR1 and CDR2 are ENHRY and SYGVKD. Trimming removed 0 bases at V and 2 bases at J, with 19 bases between. The CDR3 sequence is 18 residues long. CDR3 in amino acids: CAISESNRAANPNYGYTF. The CDR3 DNA follows: TGTGCCATCAGTGAGTCGAATCGGGCAGCCAACCCGAACTATGGCTACACCTTC.

This clonotype was found a few times. In DNA, the CDR3 is TGTGCCAGCAGTTACTCAGCGGTAAACTATGGCTACACCTTC. It codes for CASSYSAVNYGYTF. The J gene is TRBJ1-2, the V gene TRBV6-5; no clear D gene. The CDR3 runs 14 residues. Germline CDR1 is MNHEY and CDR2 is SVGAGI. The V end lost 0 bases, the J end lost 2 bases, and 7 bases lay between the germline ends.

Ten or more counts support this clonotype. The rearrangement links TRBV7-7 to TRBJ2-1, with D perhaps TRBD1 (8 bases). This CDR3 spans 15 amino acids. Germline loops: CDR1 SSHAT, CDR2 FNYEAQ (reference sequence). Trimming stripped 1 base from V and 7 bases from J, with 14 bases between. The CDR3 DNA is TGTGCCAGCAGCTTAGTGACAGGGGAGGGAAATGAGCAGTTCTTC. Translated, it gives CASSLVTGEGNEQFF.

The chain recombines TRBV6-1 with TRBJ2-5; tentatively, D is TRBD1 (5 bases). CDR1 is MNHNS, CDR2 SASEGT, per germline. Between the trimmed V and J ends, which lost 5 bases and 4 bases, there was a span of 11 bases. The CDR3 is 13 amino acids. The CDR3 DNA follows: TGTGCCAGCAGTCATCAGGGTTCAGAGACCCAGTACTTC. Amino acids: CASSHQGSETQYF.

This clonotype was detected many times. The chain couples TRBV7-9 to TRBJ2-1; D gene ambiguous. Germline assignment: CDR1 SEHNR and CDR2 FQNEAQ (reference sequence). The CDR3 spans 14 residues. The V and J ends lost 1 base and 8 bases respectively, with 12 bases between them. The CDR3 nucleotides read TGTGCCAGCAGCTTAGAAGTTAGCAGCGATGAGCAGTTCTTC. Protein sequence: CASSLEVSSDEQFF.

In its sample, this clonotype was seen once. This chain joins TRBV6-5 and TRBJ2-1; D possibly corresponds to TRBD2 (6 bases). V lost 4 bases and J lost 7, with 20 bases in between. The CDR3 is 16 amino acids. Germline assignment: CDR1 MNHEY and CDR2 SVGAGI. The CDR3 region is CASSFGGDPPLNEQFF. The CDR3 nucleotides read TGTGCCAGCAGTTTTGGAGGGGATCCCCCTCTTAATGAGCAGTTCTTC.

The rearrangement links TRBV10-3 to TRBJ2-7; D remains ambiguous. V was pared by 3 bases and J by 5 bases, with 14 bases between. Per germline, CDR1 ENHRY and CDR2 SYGVKD. This CDR3 contains 14 residues. The CDR3 reads CAISESSKRDEQYF. CDR3 nucleotides: TGTGCCATCAGTGAATCTAGTAAACGGGACGAGCAGTACTTC.

V and J are TRBV12-3 or TRBV12-4 and TRBJ1-1; 7 bases line up with TRBD1. The V gene end was trimmed by 4 bases and the J gene end by 1 base; junction bases not matched to a gene: 12. CDR3 length: 17 residues. The CDR3 here is CASSSRQGLGENTEAFF. The CDR3 nucleotides are TGTGCCAGCAGTTCGAGACAGGGATTAGGGGAGAACACTGAAGCTTTCTTT.

In its sample, this clonotype was seen many times. The rearrangement uses TRBV4-2 and TRBJ2-5, with D possibly matching TRBD2 (6 bases). V lost 0 bases and J lost 1, with 18 bases in between. Germline loops: CDR1 LGHNA, CDR2 YNFKEQ. This CDR3 spans 18 amino acids. CDR3 DNA: TGTGCCAGCAGCCAAGATCCCCTGGGAGGAGTGCCCCAAGAGACCCAGTACTTC. Its protein is CASSQDPLGGVPQETQYF.

Many counts were recorded for this clonotype. The chain recombines TRBV15 with TRBJ2-5, with no clear D. The germline V and J ends were trimmed by 2 bases and 4 bases, with 5 bases remaining between them. The CDR3 contains 12 residues. Germline CDR1 is LNHNV and CDR2 is YYDKDF (reference sequence). This chain's CDR3 is CATSRRVETQYF. For the CDR3, the DNA is TGTGCCACCAGCAGAAGGGTAGAGACCCAGTACTTC.

This chain links TRBV12-3 or TRBV12-4 with TRBJ2-7; tentative D call: TRBD2 (5 bases). V lost 5 bases and J lost 0, with 14 bases in between. The length of the CDR3 is 15 residues. CDR3 region: CASSPGLLSSYEQYF. The CDR3 bases are TGTGCCAGCAGTCCAGGACTCCTGAGCTCCTACGAGCAGTACTTC.

This clonotype was seen many times. CDR3: CASSLEGGGFGEQFF. For the CDR3, the DNA is TGTGCCAGCAGCTTAGAGGGCGGGGGGTTCGGTGAGCAGTTCTTC. The chain has TRBV7-2 and TRBJ2-1; 8 bases are a match to TRBD2. Germline assignment: CDR1 SGHTA and CDR2 FQGNSA. V lost 1 base, J lost 9 bases, and 8 bases stayed unmatched. The CDR3 totals 15 residues.

This CDR3 is CSPGGGTDTQYF. The CDR3 bases are TGCAGCCCCGGAGGGGGTACAGATACGCAGTATTTT. This rearrangement joins TRBV20-1 to TRBJ2-3; either TRBD1 or TRBD2 may fit D (6 bases each). Germline V CDR1 and CDR2: DFQATT, SNEGSKA (reference sequence). The CDR3 is 12 amino acids.